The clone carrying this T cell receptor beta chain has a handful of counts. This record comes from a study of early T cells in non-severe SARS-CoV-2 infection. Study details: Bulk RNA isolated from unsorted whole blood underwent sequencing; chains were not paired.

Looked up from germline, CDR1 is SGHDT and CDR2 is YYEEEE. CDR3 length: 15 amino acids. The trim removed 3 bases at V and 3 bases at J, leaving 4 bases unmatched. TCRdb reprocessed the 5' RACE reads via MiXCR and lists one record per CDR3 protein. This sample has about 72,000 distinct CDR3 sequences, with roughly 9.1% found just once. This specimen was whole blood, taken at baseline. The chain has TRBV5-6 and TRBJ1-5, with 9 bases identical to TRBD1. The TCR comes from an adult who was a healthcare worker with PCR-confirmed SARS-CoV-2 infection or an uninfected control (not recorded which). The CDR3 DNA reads TGTGCCAGCAGCTCCGGGACAGGGAACAATCAGCCCCAGCATTTT. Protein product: CASSSGTGNNQPQHF.